This T cell receptor beta chain was obtained from a study of CXCR3-negative and CXCR3-positive naive CD8 T cells. Study-level information: Per library, roughly 1.6 +/- 0.3 million reads; roughly 150 million TRB reads overall.

All TRB cDNA libraries came from 5' RACE performed with UMI labels. Following a re-call of the 5' RACE reads, TCRdb has one entry per CDR3 protein and lacks DNA. The sample table sets out tens of thousands of distinct CDR3 sequences. Study-wide results and limits: Both naive subsets had comparably high diversity; memory CD8+ cells much lower. Naive CXCR3-negative cells resembled naive CXCR3-positive cells in TRBV-TRBJ usage; memory cells differed. Higher TRB CDR3 hydrophobicity marked CXCR3-positive naive cells relative to CXCR3-negative naive cells.

As for this clonotype: Its antigen is as yet unknown.

This sequence was found in a human donor in good health. Some clones in this sample may be carry-over from other donors' samples. Source material: naive CXCR3+ CD8+ T cells from blood. Stated subset: CD45RO-CCR7+CD27+CD95- naive CD8+ T cells expressing CXCR3 (TNR3+).

This chain's CDR3 is CASSTRQGHYEQYF. This chain uses TRBV6-5 with TRBJ2-7; there is no DNA to check the TCRdb D call of TRBD1. This CDR3 is 14 amino acids long. The germline CDR1 and CDR2 sequences are MNHEY and SVGAGI.